This record covers a single T cell receptor beta chain. These data belong to a study of blood T cell repertoires in COVID-19. About the research overall: Whether acute or convalescent, the COVID-19 samples came from the United States, Italy and Spain. The cDNA or gDNA used as material had been derived from T cells, B-cell-depleted T cells, or PBMCs.

Original data processing: How many nucleated cells were present was estimated from reference gene primer amplification. Here immunoSEQ multiplex PCR was the method, and the copy in TCRdb shows in-frame clones only, minus some. V and J calls and clone size are copied from that table; D and trimming were computed from the DNA. The sample yields 150,000 to 160,000 clones, about 80% seen once. Germline V lookup: CDR1 GTSNPN, CDR2 SVGIG (reference sequence). The CDR3 has 14 residues. V lost 0 bases to trimming and J lost 5 bases, with 14 bases between them. This receptor was taken from a man aged 55 to 70 with acute or convalescent COVID-19. Material: peripheral blood. V is TRBV30 and J is TRBJ2-7, with D possibly matching TRBD1 (6 bases). The chain's CDR3 is CAWSVTGMGDEQYF. Written as DNA, the CDR3 is TGTGCCTGGAGTGTAACAGGGATGGGGGACGAGCAGTACTTC. The whole variable domain, filled in from reference TRBV30 and TRBJ2-7, reads SQTIHQWPATLVQPVGSPLSLECTVEGTSNPNLYWYRQAAGRGLQLLFYSVGIGQISSEVPQNLSASRPQDRQFILSSKKLLLSDSGFYLCAWSVTGMGDEQYFGPGTRLTVT.